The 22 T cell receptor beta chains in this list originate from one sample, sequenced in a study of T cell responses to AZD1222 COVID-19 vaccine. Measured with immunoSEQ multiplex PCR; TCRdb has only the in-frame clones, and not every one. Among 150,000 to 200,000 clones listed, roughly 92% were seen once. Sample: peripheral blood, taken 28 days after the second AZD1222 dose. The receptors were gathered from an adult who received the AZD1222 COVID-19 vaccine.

This chain's CDR3 is CASSVERVGVNEQFF. For the CDR3, the DNA is TGTGCCAGCAGCGTAGAGCGGGTCGGAGTTAATGAGCAGTTCTTC. The rearrangement joins TRBV9 to TRBJ2-1, with a weak D call TRBD2 (6 bases). CDR3 size: 15 residues. With 0 bases removed from V and 7 bases from J, the gap between germline ends came to 14 bases. CDR1 and CDR2 from the germline V gene are SGDLS and YYNGEE.

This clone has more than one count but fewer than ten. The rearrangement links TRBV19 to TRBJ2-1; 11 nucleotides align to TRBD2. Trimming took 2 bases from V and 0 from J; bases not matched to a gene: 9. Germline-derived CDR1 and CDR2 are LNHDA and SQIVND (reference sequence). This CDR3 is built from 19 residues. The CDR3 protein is CASSISPVLAGASYNEQFF. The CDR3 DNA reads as TGTGCCAGTAGTATATCTCCCGTACTAGCGGGAGCCTCCTACAATGAGCAGTTCTTC. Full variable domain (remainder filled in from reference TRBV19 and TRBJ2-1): DGGITQSPKYLFRKEGQNVTLSCEQNLNHDAMYWYRQDPGQGLRLIYYSQIVNDFQKGDIAEGYSVSREKKESFPLTVTSAQKNPTAFYLCASSISPVLAGASYNEQFFGPGTRLTVL.

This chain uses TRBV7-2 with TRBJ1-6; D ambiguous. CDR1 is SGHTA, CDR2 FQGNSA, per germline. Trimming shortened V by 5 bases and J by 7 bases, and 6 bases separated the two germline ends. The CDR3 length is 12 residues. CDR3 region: CASSDWNSPLHF. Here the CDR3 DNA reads TGTGCCAGCAGCGATTGGAATTCACCCCTCCACTTT.

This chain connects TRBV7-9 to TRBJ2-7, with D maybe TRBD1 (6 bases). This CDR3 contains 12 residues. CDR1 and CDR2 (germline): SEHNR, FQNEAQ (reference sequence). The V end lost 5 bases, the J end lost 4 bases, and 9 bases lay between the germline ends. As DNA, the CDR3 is TGTGCCAGCAGCATGGACAGATACGAGCAGTACTTC. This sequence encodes CASSMDRYEQYF.

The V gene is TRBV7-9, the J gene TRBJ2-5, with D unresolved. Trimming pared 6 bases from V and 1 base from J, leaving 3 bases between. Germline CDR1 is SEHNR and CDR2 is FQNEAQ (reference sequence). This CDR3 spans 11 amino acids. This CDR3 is CASRTQETQYF. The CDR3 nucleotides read TGTGCCAGCAGGACCCAAGAGACCCAGTACTTC.

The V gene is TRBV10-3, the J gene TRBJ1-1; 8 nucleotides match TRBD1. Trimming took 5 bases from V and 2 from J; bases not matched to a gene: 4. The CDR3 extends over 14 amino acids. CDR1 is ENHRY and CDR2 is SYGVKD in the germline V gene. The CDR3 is CAISPTGANTEAFF. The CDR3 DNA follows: TGTGCCATCAGTCCGACAGGGGCTAACACTGAAGCTTTCTTT.

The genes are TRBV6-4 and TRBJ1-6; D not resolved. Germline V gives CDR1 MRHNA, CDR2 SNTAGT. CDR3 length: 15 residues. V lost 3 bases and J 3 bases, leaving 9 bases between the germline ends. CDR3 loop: CASSEQPLYNSPLHF. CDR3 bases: TGTGCCAGCAGTGAGCAGCCACTCTATAATTCACCCCTCCACTTT.

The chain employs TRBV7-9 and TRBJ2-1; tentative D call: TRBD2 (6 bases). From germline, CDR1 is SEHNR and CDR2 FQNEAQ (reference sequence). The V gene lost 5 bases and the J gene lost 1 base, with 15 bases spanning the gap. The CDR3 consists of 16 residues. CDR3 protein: CASSPRDFTSYNEQFF. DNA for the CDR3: TGTGCCAGCAGCCCCCGGGACTTCACTTCCTACAATGAGCAGTTCTTC.

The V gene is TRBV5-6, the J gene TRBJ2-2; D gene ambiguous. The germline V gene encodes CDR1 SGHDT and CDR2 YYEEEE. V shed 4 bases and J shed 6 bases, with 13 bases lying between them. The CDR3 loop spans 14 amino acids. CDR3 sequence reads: CASSTLRGSGELFF. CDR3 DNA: TGTGCCAGCAGCACCTTGAGAGGTTCCGGGGAGCTGTTTTTT.

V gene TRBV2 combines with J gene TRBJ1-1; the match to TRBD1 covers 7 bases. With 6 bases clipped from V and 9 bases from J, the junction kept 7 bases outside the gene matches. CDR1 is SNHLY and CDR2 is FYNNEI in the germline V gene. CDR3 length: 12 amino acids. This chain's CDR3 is CASSPMTGQAFF. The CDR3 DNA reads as TGTGCCAGCAGCCCCATGACAGGGCAAGCTTTCTTT.

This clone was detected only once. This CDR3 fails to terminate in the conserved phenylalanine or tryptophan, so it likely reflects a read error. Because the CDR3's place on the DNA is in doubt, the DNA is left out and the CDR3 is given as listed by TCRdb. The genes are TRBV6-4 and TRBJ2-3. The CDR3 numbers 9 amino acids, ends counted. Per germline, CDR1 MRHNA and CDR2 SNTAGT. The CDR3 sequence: CASSEGGNA.

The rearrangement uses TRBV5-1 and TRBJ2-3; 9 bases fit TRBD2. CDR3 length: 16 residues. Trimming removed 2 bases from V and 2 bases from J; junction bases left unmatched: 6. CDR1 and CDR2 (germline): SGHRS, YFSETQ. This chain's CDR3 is CASSFRLAEYTDTQYF. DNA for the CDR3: TGCGCCAGCAGCTTCCGACTAGCGGAGTACACAGATACGCAGTATTTT.

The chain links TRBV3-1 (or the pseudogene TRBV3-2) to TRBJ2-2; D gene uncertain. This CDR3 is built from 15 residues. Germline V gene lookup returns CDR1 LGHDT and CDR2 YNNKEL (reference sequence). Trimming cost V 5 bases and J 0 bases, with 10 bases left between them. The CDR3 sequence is CASSYSQTNTGELFF. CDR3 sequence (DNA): TGTGCCAGCAGCTACTCACAAACGAACACCGGGGAGCTGTTTTTT.

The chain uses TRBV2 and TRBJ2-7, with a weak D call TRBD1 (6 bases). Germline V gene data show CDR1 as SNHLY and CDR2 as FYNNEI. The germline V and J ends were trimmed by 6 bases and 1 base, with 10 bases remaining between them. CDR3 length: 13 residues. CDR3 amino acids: CASRRDTSYEQYF. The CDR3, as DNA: TGTGCCAGCAGGAGGGACACTTCCTACGAGCAGTACTTC.

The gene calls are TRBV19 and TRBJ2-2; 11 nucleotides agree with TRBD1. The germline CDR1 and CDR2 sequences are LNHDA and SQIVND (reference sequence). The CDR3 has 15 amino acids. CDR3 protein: CATRGGTGGTGELFF. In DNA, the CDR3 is TGTGCGACCCGCGGGGGGACAGGGGGCACCGGGGAGCTGTTTTTT.

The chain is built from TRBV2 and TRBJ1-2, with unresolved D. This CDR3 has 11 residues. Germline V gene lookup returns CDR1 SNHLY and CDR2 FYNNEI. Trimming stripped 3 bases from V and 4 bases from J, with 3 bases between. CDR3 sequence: CASSDGYGYTF. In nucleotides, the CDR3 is TGTGCCAGCAGTGATGGCTATGGCTACACCTTC.

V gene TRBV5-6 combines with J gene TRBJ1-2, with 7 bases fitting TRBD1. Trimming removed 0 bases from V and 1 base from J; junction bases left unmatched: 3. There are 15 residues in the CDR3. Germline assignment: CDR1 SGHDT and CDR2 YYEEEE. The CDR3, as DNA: TGTGCCAGCAGCTTGGGACAGGGCTATAACTATGGCTACACCTTC. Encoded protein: CASSLGQGYNYGYTF.

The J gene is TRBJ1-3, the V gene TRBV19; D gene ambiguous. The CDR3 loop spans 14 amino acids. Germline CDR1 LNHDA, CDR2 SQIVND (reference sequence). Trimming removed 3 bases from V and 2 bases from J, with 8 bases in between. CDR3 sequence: CASSMAVAGNTIYF. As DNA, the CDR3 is TGTGCCAGTAGTATGGCAGTTGCTGGAAACACCATATATTTT. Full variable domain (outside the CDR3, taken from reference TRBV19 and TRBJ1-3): DGGITQSPKYLFRKEGQNVTLSCEQNLNHDAMYWYRQDPGQGLRLIYYSQIVNDFQKGDIAEGYSVSREKKESFPLTVTSAQKNPTAFYLCASSMAVAGNTIYFGEGSWLTVV.

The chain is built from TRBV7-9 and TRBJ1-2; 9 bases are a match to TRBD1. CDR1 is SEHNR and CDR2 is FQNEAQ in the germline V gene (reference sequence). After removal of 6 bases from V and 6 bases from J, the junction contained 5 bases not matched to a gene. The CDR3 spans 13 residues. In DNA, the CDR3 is TGTGCCAGCAGGCCTACAGGGGGCGATGGCTACACCTTC. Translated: CASRPTGGDGYTF.

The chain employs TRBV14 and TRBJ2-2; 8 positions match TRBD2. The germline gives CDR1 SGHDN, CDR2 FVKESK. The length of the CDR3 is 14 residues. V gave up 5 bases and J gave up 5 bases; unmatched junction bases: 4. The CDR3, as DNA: TGTGCCAGCAGCTTAGCGGGGTCGACCGGGGAGCTGTTTTTT. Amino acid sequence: CASSLAGSTGELFF.

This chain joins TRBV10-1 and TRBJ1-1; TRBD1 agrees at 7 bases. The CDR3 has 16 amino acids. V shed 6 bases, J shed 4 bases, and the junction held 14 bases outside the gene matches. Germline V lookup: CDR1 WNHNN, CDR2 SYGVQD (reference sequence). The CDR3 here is CASRGKTGRACTEAFF. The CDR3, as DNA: TGCGCCAGCAGGGGAAAGACAGGGAGGGCCTGCACTGAAGCTTTCTTT.

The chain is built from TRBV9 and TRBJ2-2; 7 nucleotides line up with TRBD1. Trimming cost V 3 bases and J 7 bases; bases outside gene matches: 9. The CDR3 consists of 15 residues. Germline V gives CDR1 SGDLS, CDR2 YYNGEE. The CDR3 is CASSGPDREYGELFF. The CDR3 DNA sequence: TGTGCCAGCAGCGGCCCAGACAGGGAATACGGGGAGCTGTTTTTT.